Listed here are 20 T cell receptor beta chains from one sample, sequenced in a study of cytomegalovirus exposure and HLA in healthy donors. Both 60 Vbeta primers and 13 Jbeta primers went into the PCR. Sequencing used immunoSEQ multiplex PCR; TCRdb keeps in-frame clones, though not all of them. Here the sample spans 150,000 to 200,000 clones, about four fifths being singletons. The sample consisted of PBMCs. These receptor sequences come from a man aged 18 to 30 in good health and CMV-seronegative.

The gene calls are TRBV5-3 and TRBJ1-5; no clear D gene. TRBV5-3 is noted as an ORF with a role that remains uncertain. This CDR3 comprises 16 residues. V lost 4 bases and J lost 6, with 20 bases in between. CDR3 sequence: CARSPPPLGPGQPQHF. CDR3 nucleotide sequence: TGTGCCAGAAGCCCCCCCCCTTTAGGTCCGGGTCAGCCCCAGCATTTT.

V usage is TRBV5-6 and J usage is TRBJ1-1; D not certain. Germline CDR1 reads SGHDT; CDR2 reads YYEEEE. Trimming shortened V by 4 bases and J by 5 bases, and 9 bases separated the two germline ends. The length of the CDR3 is 12 residues. The CDR3 region has the DNA TGTGCCAGCAGCATAGGGAGGACTGAAGCTTTCTTT. This sequence encodes CASSIGRTEAFF.

The rearrangement uses TRBV11-3 and TRBJ2-3; D gene ambiguous. The length of the CDR3 is 12 residues. The germline V gene encodes CDR1 SGHNT and CDR2 YENEEA. The V end lost 5 bases, the J end lost 2 bases, and 5 bases lay between the germline ends. For the CDR3, the DNA is TGTGCCAGCAGCCCAGACACAGATACGCAGTATTTT. Amino acids: CASSPDTDTQYF.

This rearrangement joins TRBV6-6 to TRBJ1-1; D ambiguous. CDR3 length: 14 residues. Germline CDR1 and CDR2: MNHNY and SVGAGI (reference sequence). V was shortened by 2 bases and J by 1 base, with 8 bases between the two germline ends. DNA of the CDR3: TGTGCCAGCAGTTACGCGGAGCAGAACACTGAAGCTTTCTTT. Translating it yields CASSYAEQNTEAFF.

The chain uses TRBV2 and TRBJ2-3; no definite D call. Trimming shortened V by 6 bases and J by 4 bases, and 8 bases separated the two germline ends. Germline V gives CDR1 SNHLY, CDR2 FYNNEI. The CDR3 is 12 residues long. CDR3 residues: CASRREADTQYF. In DNA form, the CDR3 reads TGTGCCAGCAGGCGAGAGGCAGATACGCAGTATTTT.

The chain has TRBV11-2 and TRBJ2-3; 8 nucleotides agree with TRBD1. Germline values: CDR1 SGHAT, CDR2 FQNNGV. Losses at the gene ends were 7 bases for V and 3 bases for J; bases not matched to a gene: 6. This CDR3 contains 14 residues. The CDR3 region has the DNA TGTGCCAGCATCCGGGACAGGTCTACAGATACGCAGTATTTT. Translating gives CASIRDRSTDTQYF.

The chain uses TRBV11-3 and TRBJ2-1; 7 bases fit TRBD2. In germline, CDR1 is SGHNT, CDR2 YENEEA. V was clipped by 4 bases and J by 7 bases; unmatched bases: 10. The CDR3 sequence is 15 residues long. Here the CDR3 DNA reads TGTGCCAGCAGCTGGGGGGGGACGCCATTAAATGAGCAGTTCTTC. Residues: CASSWGGTPLNEQFF. The complete variable domain, with remaining parts taken from reference TRBV11-3 and TRBJ2-1, reads EAGVVQSPRYKIIEKKQPVAFWCNPISGHNTLYWYLQNLGQGPELLIRYENEEAVDDSQLPKDRFSAERLKGVDSTLKIQPAELGDSAVYLCASSWGGTPLNEQFFGPGTRLTVL.

On this clone itself: The same CDR3 also results from other DNA sequences found in this sample. V and J are TRBV19 and TRBJ2-1; 7 bases map to TRBD1. Germline CDR1 LNHDA, CDR2 SQIVND (reference sequence). This CDR3 region has 14 residues. With V trimmed by 3 bases and J by 2 bases, 1 base remained unmatched. CDR3 DNA: TGTGCCAGTAGTATTGGGACAGCCTACAATGAGCAGTTCTTC. Translating gives CASSIGTAYNEQFF.

The rearrangement joins TRBV14 to TRBJ2-7; 7 positions agree with TRBD2. The V gene end was trimmed by 2 bases and the J gene end by 4 bases; junction bases not matched to a gene: 8. In germline, CDR1 is SGHDN, CDR2 FVKESK. CDR3 length: 15 amino acids. The CDR3, as DNA: TGTGCCAGCAGCCAACCTGGACTAGGCCTATACGAGCAGTACTTC. Protein: CASSQPGLGLYEQYF.

The chain carries TRBV4-3 and TRBJ1-6; D uncertain. CDR3 length: 17 amino acids. Trimming took 0 bases from V and 0 from J, leaving 9 bases between them. Germline CDR1 LGHNA, CDR2 YSLEER. CDR3 DNA: TGCGCCAGCAGCCAAGATGAGGAGAGCTCCTATAATTCACCCCTCCACTTT. This translates into CASSQDEESSYNSPLHF.

The chain employs TRBV4-3 and TRBJ2-3; 7 nucleotides align to TRBD1. CDR1 is LGHNA, CDR2 YSLEER, per germline. This CDR3 comprises 14 residues. V shed 2 bases, J shed 3 bases, and the junction held 2 bases outside the gene matches. The CDR3 reads CASSQIQGTDTQYF. The CDR3 bases are TGCGCCAGCAGCCAAATACAGGGGACAGATACGCAGTATTTT.

Points on this clone: The germline gene is not matched at one end of the junction; a read error may be the cause. The same CDR3 arises from other DNA sequences in this sample as well. The V and J genes are TRBV7-9 and TRBJ1-5; D is unclear. There are 12 residues in the CDR3. Per germline, CDR1 SEHNR and CDR2 FQNEAQ (reference sequence). CDR3 protein: CSSSLGGQPQHF. The DNA for the CDR3 is TGTTCCAGCAGCTTAGGAGGTCAGCCCCAGCATTTT. The full variable domain, with the rest looked up from reference TRBV7-9 and TRBJ1-5, is DTGVSQNPRHKITKRGQNVTFRCDPISEHNRLYWYRQTLGQGPEFLTYFQNEAQLEKSRLLSDRFSAERPKGSFSTLEIQRTEQGDSAMYLCSSSLGGQPQHFGDGTRLSIL.

The rearrangement links TRBV7-9 to TRBJ2-1; perhaps TRBD2 as D (5 bases). Germline V lookup: CDR1 SEHNR, CDR2 FQNEAQ (reference sequence). The CDR3 consists of 14 residues. Trimming stripped 2 bases from V and 4 bases from J, with 9 bases between. In DNA, the CDR3 is TGTGCCAGCAGCTTAAGGAGGTCTTACAATGAGCAGTTCTTC. This translates into CASSLRRSYNEQFF.

This clone has only a few counts. The chain combines TRBV6-5 with TRBJ1-2; 12 bases align to TRBD1. V was pared by 6 bases and J by 8 bases, with 4 bases of the junction left unmatched. CDR1 and CDR2 from the germline V gene are MNHEY and SVGAGI. The CDR3 consists of 13 residues. The DNA of the CDR3 is TGTGCCAGCAGAGGGGACAGGGGGCGCGGCTACACCTTC. Its translation: CASRGDRGRGYTF.

The chain carries TRBV28 and TRBJ2-5; the D gene is possibly TRBD2 (5 bases). The CDR3 has 13 residues. V was cut by 3 bases and J by 14 bases, with 19 bases left in between. The germline V gene encodes CDR1 MDHEN and CDR2 SYDVKM. The CDR3 spells CASSFGNFRASYF. The CDR3, as DNA: TGTGCCAGCAGTTTCGGGAATTTTAGGGCCTCATACTTC.

V is TRBV27 and J is TRBJ2-2; no firm D call. The CDR3 sequence is 15 residues long. Trimming cost V 3 bases and J 5 bases, with 13 bases left between them. Germline V gene sequence: CDR1 MNHEY, CDR2 SMNVEV (reference sequence). The CDR3 sequence: CASSFSSYMTGELFF. CDR3 sequence (DNA): TGTGCCAGCAGTTTCTCTAGTTACATGACCGGGGAGCTGTTTTTT.

CDR3 sequence: CASSRERTQPQHF. CDR3 nucleotides: TGTGCCAGCAGTCGTGAGCGTACACAGCCCCAGCATTTT. This chain uses TRBV11-2 with TRBJ1-5; D remains unclear. Trimming pared 6 bases from V and 7 bases from J, leaving 13 bases between. Germline lookup yields CDR1 SGHAT and CDR2 FQNNGV. This CDR3 comprises 13 residues.

With regard to this clone: The junction departs from the called germline gene at one end, perhaps through a read error. The chain has TRBV7-2 and TRBJ1-2; 7 nucleotides match TRBD1. The germline V gene has CDR1 SGHTA and CDR2 FQGNSA. This CDR3 contains 13 residues. CDR3 nucleotide sequence: TGTGCCAGCAGCCCAGAGGACAGGACCTACAAACGCTTC. Translation: CASSPEDRTYKRF.

This clone was observed a single time. J is TRBJ2-3 and V is TRBV28; possibly TRBD2 for D (7 bases). The germline V and J ends were trimmed by 8 bases and 11 bases, with 32 bases remaining between them. CDR1 is MDHEN and CDR2 is SYDVKM in the germline V gene. The length of the CDR3 is 17 residues. The CDR3 sequence: CASDTPVGAGASGRQYF. CDR3 nucleotides: TGTGCCAGCGATACTCCAGTGGGGGCGGGAGCCTCCGGTAGGCAGTATTTT.

This clone was counted only a few times. The chain couples TRBV5-1 to TRBJ2-5, with D unclear. The germline V gene encodes CDR1 SGHRS and CDR2 YFSETQ. The V end lost 0 bases, the J end lost 4 bases, and 10 bases lay between the germline ends. This CDR3 has 14 residues. The CDR3 bases are TGCGCCAGCAGCTTGGTAACTTTTGCAGAGACCCAGTACTTC. Residues: CASSLVTFAETQYF.